These T cell receptor beta chains were read from a single sample in a study of blood T cell repertoires in COVID-19. Sequenced by immunoSEQ multiplex PCR; TCRdb stores in-frame clones only, minus some. Of roughly 240,000 clones detected, 70% to 85% appear once; the ten largest clones hold approximately 1.9%. Sequencing used peripheral blood. All receptors come from a woman of 80 years or more with acute or convalescent COVID-19. CDR3s include the opening cysteine and the closing phenylalanine or tryptophan. The D gene is left open where the match is weak. Clone size is given for some rows only: seen once, a few or many times, or a class if the clone is expanded.

>TRBD1|TRBJ2-3|TRBV11-3|.
CASSPLFRDRDTDTQYF
TGTGCCAGCAGCCCATTATTCCGGGACAGGGACACAGATACGCAGTATTTT
>.|TRBJ2-7|TRBV12-3/TRBV12-4|.
CASSFRGGYEQYF
TGTGCCAGCAGTTTTCGCGGCGGTTACGAGCAGTACTTC
>TRBD1|TRBJ2-7|TRBV3-1/TRBV3-2|.
CASSQDSGQGYYEQYF
TGTGCCAGCAGCCAAGACTCAGGACAGGGGTATTACGAGCAGTACTTC
>.|TRBJ1-6|TRBV7-9|.
CAAGISAGSPLHF
TGTGCCGCGGGAATATCAGCGGGTTCACCCCTCCACTTT
>.|TRBJ1-2|TRBV28|.
CASSPGTPYGYTF
TGTGCCAGCAGCCCCGGGACACCTTATGGCTACACCTTC
>.|TRBJ1-1|TRBV6-5|.
CASRKQGSSEAFF
TGTGCCAGCAGGAAACAGGGATCTTCTGAAGCTTTCTTT
>TRBD2|TRBJ2-1|TRBV7-2|.
CASSWRTSGGTSVDEQFF
TGTGCCAGCAGCTGGAGGACTAGCGGGGGCACTTCGGTGGATGAGCAGTTCTTC
>.|TRBJ1-2|TRBV6-2/TRBV6-3|few
CASSYSTPRSGYTF
TGTGCCAGCAGTTACTCGACCCCGCGGAGTGGCTACACCTTC
>.|TRBJ2-3|TRBV7-9|.
CASSLRPPNGGGTDTQYF
TGTGCCAGCAGCTTAAGACCCCCCAACGGGGGAGGCACAGATACGCAGTATTTT
>.|TRBJ1-5|TRBV27|.
CASSLRNSNQPQHF
TGTGCCAGCAGTTTGAGAAATAGCAATCAGCCCCAGCATTTT
>.|TRBJ1-1|TRBV3-1/TRBV3-2|few
CASSQVMAQAFF
TGTGCCAGCAGCCAAGTCATGGCACAAGCTTTCTTT
>.|TRBJ2-1|TRBV5-1|.
CASSLVVDTNNEQFF
TGCGCCAGCAGCTTGGTAGTCGACACAAACAATGAGCAGTTCTTC
>.|TRBJ2-2|TRBV19|.
CASKENPMVMAGELFF
TGTGCCAGTAAAGAGAACCCTATGGTGATGGCCGGGGAGCTGTTTTTT
>TRBD1|TRBJ1-1|TRBV7-9|.
CASSGDRAPNTEAFF
TGTGCCAGCAGCGGGGACAGGGCCCCGAACACTGAAGCTTTCTTT
>TRBD1|TRBJ1-1|TRBV6-6|.
CASIRDRVSLGVGAFF
TGTGCCAGCATCCGGGACAGGGTATCACTAGGGGTTGGAGCTTTCTTT
>.|TRBJ2-7|TRBV19|.
CAHKNRLLSYEQYF
TGTGCCCATAAAAACAGGCTCTTATCCTACGAGCAGTACTTC
>TRBD1|TRBJ2-3|TRBV29-1|.
CSVDRGPTDTQYF
TGCAGCGTTGACAGGGGGCCTACAGATACGCAGTATTTT
>TRBD2|TRBJ2-5|TRBV6-6|.
CASSYGLAGGHETQYF
TGTGCCAGCAGTTACGGTCTAGCGGGGGGGCACGAGACCCAGTACTTC
>.|TRBJ1-5|TRBV2|.
CASTRGRGPQHF
TGTGCCAGCACCCGGGGTCGGGGGCCCCAGCATTTT
>TRBD1|TRBJ2-3|TRBV19|.
CASTLREGTGETDTQYF
TGTGCCAGTACCCTGAGGGAGGGGACAGGGGAGACAGATACGCAGTATTTT